This TCR beta chain is drawn from a study of blood T cells in healthy people across ages. Study details: About one barcoded beta molecule was captured per two T cells (by template switching).

Combining a sample-barcoded 5' primer with a J-beta primer mix, a second PCR ran for about 6 to 11 cycles. One entry per CDR3 protein, called by TCRdb with MiXCR from the 5' RACE reads. The data show 590,000 or so distinct CDR3 sequences, approximately 30% seen once. Per germline, CDR1 SGHRS and CDR2 YFSETQ. This CDR3 comprises 14 residues. Sequencing input: blood. This sequence joins TRBV5-1 and TRBJ2-7; no firm D call. The J call may be mistaken, given a closer DNA end match to TRBJ2-5. This TCR came from an elderly woman in good health. CDR3: CASSLDILVETQYF. The DNA for the CDR3 is TGCGCCAGCAGCTTGGACATCCTTGTAGAGACCCAGTACTTC.